A single sample is the source of the 3 T cell receptor beta chains below, sequenced in a study of shared clonotypes between healthy human individuals. Sequencing was performed with immunoSEQ multiplex PCR; in TCRdb, only in-frame clones are kept and a portion is missing. The table includes around 500,000 clones, around 80% detected once. Material for sequencing was PBMCs. These TCRs come from a woman in her forties in good health. Some clones in this sample may be carry-over from other donors' samples.

In the case of this clone: The conserved final phenylalanine or tryptophan is absent from the CDR3, which likely points to a read error. The DNA is omitted, as the CDR3 cannot be located on it reliably, and the CDR3 follows TCRdb's listing. This chain joins TRBV5-1 and TRBJ2-3; TRBD2 is the table's D call, not checked against the DNA. Per the germline V gene, CDR1 is SGHRS and CDR2 is YFSETQ. 14 amino acids form the CDR3, both terminal residues included. CDR3 in amino acids: CASSLAISGGGLAL.

This clone was seen a few times. V is TRBV12-5 and J is TRBJ1-5; D uncertain. Deletions cut 1 base from V and 7 bases from J, with 11 bases between. CDR3 size: 14 residues. CDR1 and CDR2 (germline): LGHNT, FRNRAP. Here the CDR3 DNA reads TGTGCTAGTGGTTTGGGCGGAGAGGGACAGCCCCAGCATTTT. It is translated as CASGLGGEGQPQHF.

The rearrangement uses TRBV7-2 and TRBJ2-7; 9 positions match TRBD1. V lost 5 bases to trimming and J lost 6 bases; unmatched junction nucleotides: 5. The germline CDR1 and CDR2 sequences are SGHTA and FQGNSA. This CDR3 has 13 amino acids. CDR3 sequence reads: CASSRRQGGEQYF. The CDR3 DNA sequence: TGTGCCAGCAGCAGGAGACAGGGGGGCGAGCAGTACTTC.